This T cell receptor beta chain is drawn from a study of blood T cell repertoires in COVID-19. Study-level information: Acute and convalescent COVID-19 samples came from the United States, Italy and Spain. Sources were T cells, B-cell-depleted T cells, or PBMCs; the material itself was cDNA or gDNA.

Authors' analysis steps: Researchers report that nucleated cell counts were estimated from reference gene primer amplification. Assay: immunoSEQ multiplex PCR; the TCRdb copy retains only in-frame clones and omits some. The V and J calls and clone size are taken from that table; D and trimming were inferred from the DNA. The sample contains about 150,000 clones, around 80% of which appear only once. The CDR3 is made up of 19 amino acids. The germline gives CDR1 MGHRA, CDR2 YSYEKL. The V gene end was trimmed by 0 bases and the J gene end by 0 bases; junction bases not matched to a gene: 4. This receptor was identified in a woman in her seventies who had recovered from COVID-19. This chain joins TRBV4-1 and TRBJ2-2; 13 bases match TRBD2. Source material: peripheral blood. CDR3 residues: CASSQDRGLAGPNTGELFF. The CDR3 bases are TGCGCCAGCAGCCAAGATAGGGGACTAGCGGGGCCGAACACCGGGGAGCTGTTTTTT.